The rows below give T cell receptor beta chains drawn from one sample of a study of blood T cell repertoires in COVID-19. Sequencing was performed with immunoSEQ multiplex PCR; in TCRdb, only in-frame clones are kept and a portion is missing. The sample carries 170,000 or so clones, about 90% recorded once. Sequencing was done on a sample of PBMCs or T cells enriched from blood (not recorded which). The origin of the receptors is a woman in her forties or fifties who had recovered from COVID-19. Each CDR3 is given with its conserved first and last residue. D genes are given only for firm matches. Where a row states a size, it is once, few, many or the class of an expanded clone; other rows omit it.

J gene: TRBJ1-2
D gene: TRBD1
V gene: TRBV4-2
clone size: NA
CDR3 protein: CASSQDSGGGYGYTF
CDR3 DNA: TGTGCCAGCAGCCAAGATTCAGGGGGCGGCTATGGCTACACCTTC

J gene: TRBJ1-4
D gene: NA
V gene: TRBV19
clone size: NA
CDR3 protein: CASSTGYSNEKLFF
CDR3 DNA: TGTGCCAGTAGTACCGGGTATTCTAATGAAAAACTGTTTTTT

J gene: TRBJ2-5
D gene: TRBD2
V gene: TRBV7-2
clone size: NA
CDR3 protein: CASSKRLAGQETQYF
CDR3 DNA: TGTGCCAGCAGCAAACGACTAGCGGGCCAAGAGACCCAGTACTTC

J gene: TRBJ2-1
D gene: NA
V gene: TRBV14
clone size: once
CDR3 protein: CASSQGFIQNEQFF
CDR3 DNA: TGTGCCAGCAGCCAAGGGTTTATACAGAATGAGCAGTTCTTC

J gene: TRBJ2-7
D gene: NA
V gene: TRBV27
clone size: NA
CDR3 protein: CASSHDYNLYEQYF
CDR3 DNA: TGTGCCAGCAGTCACGACTACAACCTATACGAGCAGTACTTC

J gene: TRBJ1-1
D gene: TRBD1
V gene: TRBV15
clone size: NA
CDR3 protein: CATSSRDRNTEAFF
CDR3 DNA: TGTGCCACCAGCAGCCGGGACAGGAACACTGAAGCTTTCTTT

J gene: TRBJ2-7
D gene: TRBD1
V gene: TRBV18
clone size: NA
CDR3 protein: CASSPQGAGFNYEQYF
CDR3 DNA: TGTGCCAGCTCACCACAGGGGGCCGGGTTTAACTACGAGCAGTACTTC

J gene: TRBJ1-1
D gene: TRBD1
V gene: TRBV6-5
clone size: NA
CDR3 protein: CASSTAGGTEAFF
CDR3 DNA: TGTGCCAGCAGTACCGCAGGGGGAACTGAAGCTTTCTTT

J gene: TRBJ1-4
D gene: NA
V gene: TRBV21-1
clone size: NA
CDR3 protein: CASPPRGVYEKLFF
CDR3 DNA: TGTGCCAGTCCTCCACGGGGGGTCTATGAAAAACTGTTTTTT

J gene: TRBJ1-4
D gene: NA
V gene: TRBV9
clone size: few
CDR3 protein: CASSVRGGTNEKLFF
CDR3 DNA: TGTGCCAGCAGCGTACGGGGGGGCACTAATGAAAAACTGTTTTTT

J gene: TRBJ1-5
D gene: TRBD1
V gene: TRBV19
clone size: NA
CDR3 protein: CASSRQGASTSNQPQHF
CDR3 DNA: TGTGCCAGTAGTAGACAGGGGGCGAGCACCAGCAATCAGCCCCAGCATTTT

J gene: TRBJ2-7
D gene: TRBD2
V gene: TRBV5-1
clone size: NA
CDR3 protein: CASSRIGTSGNEQYF
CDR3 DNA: TGCGCCAGCAGCCGAATCGGGACTAGCGGGAACGAGCAGTACTTC

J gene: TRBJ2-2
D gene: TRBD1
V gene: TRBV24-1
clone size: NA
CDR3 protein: CATSRTGGEALDTGELFF
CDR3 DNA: TGTGCCACCAGCCGGACAGGGGGCGAAGCGTTGGACACCGGGGAGCTGTTTTTT

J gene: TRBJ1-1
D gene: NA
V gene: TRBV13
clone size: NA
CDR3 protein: CASSFRVEATEAFF
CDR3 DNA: TGTGCCAGCAGCTTTCGAGTAGAAGCAACTGAAGCTTTCTTT

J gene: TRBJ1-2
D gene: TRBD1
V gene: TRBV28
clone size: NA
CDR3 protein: CATTGTGVYGYTF
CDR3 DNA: TGTGCCACCACCGGGACAGGGGTATATGGCTACACCTTC

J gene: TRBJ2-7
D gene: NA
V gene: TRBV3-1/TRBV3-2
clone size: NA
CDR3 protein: CASSQDPRGGTYEQYF
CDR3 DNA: TGTGCCAGCAGCCAAGATCCGAGAGGAGGGACCTACGAGCAGTACTTC

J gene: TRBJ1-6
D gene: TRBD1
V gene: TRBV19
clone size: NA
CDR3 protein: CASSSYRGFSPLHF
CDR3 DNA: TGTGCCAGTAGTTCATACAGGGGTTTCTCACCCCTCCACTTT

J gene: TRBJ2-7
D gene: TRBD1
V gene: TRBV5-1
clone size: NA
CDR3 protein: CASSLGDRGFLEQYF
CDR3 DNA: TGCGCCAGCAGCTTGGGCGACAGGGGGTTCCTCGAGCAGTACTTC

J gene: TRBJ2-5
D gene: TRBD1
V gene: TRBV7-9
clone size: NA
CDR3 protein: CASSFSNTGGSETQYF
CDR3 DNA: TGTGCCAGCAGCTTCTCCAACACAGGGGGCTCAGAGACCCAGTACTTC

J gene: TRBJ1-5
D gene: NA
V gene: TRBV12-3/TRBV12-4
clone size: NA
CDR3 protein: CASRGGPQPQHF
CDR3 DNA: TGTGCCAGCAGGGGGGGGCCTCAGCCCCAGCATTTT

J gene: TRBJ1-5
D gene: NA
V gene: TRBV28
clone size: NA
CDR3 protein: CASSWGYQPQHF
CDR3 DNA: TGTGCCAGCAGTTGGGGCTACCAGCCCCAGCATTTT

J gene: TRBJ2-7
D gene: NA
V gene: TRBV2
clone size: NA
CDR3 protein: CASSEWDKTSYEQYF
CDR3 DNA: TGTGCCAGCAGTGAATGGGACAAAACCTCCTACGAGCAGTACTTC

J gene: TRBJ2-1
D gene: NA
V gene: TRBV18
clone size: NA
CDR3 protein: CASSPSQGTNEQFF
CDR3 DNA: TGTGCCAGCTCACCAAGCCAGGGCACCAATGAGCAGTTCTTC

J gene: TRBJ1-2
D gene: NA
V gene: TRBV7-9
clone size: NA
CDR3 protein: CASSGTGGWLRYTF
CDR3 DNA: TGTGCCAGCAGCGGAACAGGTGGTTGGCTCCGCTACACCTTC

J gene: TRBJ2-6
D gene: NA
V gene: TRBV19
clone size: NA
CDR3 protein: CASSPTAGNSGANVLTF
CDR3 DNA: TGTGCCAGTAGTCCGACGGCGGGGAACTCTGGGGCCAACGTCCTGACTTTC

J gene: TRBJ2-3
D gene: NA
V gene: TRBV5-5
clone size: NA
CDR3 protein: CASSLGGPGDTQYF
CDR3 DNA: TGTGCCAGCAGCTTGGGGGGGCCGGGAGATACGCAGTATTTT

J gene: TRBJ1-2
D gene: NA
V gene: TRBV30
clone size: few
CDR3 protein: CAWSVPGAGYGYTF
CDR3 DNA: TGTGCCTGGAGTGTACCGGGAGCCGGGTACGGCTACACCTTC

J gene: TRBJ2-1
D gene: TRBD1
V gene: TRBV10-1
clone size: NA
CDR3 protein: CASSVETGTNEQFF
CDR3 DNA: TGCGCCAGCAGTGTAGAGACAGGGACCAATGAGCAGTTCTTC

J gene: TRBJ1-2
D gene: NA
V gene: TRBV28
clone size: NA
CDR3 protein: CASSLNRVNYGYTF
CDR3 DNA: TGTGCCAGCAGTTTAAACAGGGTCAACTATGGCTACACCTTC

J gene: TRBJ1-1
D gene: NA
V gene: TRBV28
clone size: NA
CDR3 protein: CASRHRVAWNTEAFF
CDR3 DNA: TGTGCCAGCAGGCACAGGGTTGCCTGGAACACTGAAGCTTTCTTT

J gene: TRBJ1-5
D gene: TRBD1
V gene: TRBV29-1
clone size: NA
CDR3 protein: CSVKDRGRNQPQHF
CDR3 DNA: TGCAGCGTTAAGGACAGGGGTCGCAATCAGCCCCAGCATTTT

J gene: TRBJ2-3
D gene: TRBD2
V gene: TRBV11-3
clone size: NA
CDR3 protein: CASSSSFGSGMPDTQYF
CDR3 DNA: TGTGCCAGCAGCTCGTCATTTGGTAGCGGGATGCCAGATACGCAGTATTTT

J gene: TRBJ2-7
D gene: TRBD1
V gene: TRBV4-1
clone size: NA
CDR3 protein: CASSQPGQSYEQYF
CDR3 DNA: TGCGCCAGCAGCCAACCGGGACAGTCTTACGAGCAGTACTTC

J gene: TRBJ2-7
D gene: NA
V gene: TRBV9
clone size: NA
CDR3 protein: CASSVAAGSYEQYF
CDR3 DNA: TGTGCCAGCAGCGTAGCGGCAGGGTCATACGAGCAGTACTTC

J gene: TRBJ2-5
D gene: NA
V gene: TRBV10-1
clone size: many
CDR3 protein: CASKGQETQYF
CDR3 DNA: TGCGCCAGCAAGGGGCAAGAGACCCAGTACTTC

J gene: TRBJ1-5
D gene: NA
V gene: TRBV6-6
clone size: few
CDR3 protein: CASSYGKNQPQHF
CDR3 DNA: TGTGCCAGCAGTTACGGCAAGAATCAGCCCCAGCATTTT

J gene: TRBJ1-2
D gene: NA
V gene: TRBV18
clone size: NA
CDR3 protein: CASSPPNMYGYTF
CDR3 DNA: TGTGCCAGCTCACCACCGAACATGTATGGCTACACCTTC

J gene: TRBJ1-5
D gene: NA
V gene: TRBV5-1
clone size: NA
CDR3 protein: CASSLAGNDEQPQHF
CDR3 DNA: TGCGCCAGCAGCTTGGCAGGGAATGATGAGCAGCCCCAGCATTTT

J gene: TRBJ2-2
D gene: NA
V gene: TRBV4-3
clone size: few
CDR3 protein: CASSHVLVSGAGELFF
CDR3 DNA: TGCGCCAGCAGCCACGTTCTGGTTTCGGGAGCCGGGGAGCTGTTTTTT

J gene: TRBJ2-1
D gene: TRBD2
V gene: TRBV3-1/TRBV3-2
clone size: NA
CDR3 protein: CASSRTSGSSYNEQFF
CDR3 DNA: TGTGCCAGCAGCCGGACTAGCGGGAGCTCCTACAATGAGCAGTTCTTC

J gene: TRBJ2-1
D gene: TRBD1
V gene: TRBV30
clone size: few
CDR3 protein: CAWSVRTGYNEQFF
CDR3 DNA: TGTGCCTGGAGTGTACGGACAGGATACAATGAGCAGTTCTTC

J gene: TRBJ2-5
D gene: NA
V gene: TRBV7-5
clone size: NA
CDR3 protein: CARSLAAGEETQYF
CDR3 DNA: TGTGCCAGAAGCTTAGCGGCAGGGGAAGAGACCCAGTACTTC

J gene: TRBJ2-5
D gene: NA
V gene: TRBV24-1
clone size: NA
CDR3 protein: CATSDPEPPGIETQYF
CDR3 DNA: TGTGCCACCAGTGACCCCGAACCGCCGGGAATAGAGACCCAGTACTTC

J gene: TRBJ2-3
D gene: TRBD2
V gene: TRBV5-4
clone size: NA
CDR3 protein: CASSSGTSGRLDTQYF
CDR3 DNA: TGTGCCAGCAGCAGCGGGACTAGCGGGAGGTTGGATACGCAGTATTTT

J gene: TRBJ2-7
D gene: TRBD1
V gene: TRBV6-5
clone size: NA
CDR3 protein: CASRTGTGAYEQYF
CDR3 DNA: TGTGCCAGCAGGACAGGGACAGGAGCATACGAGCAGTACTTC

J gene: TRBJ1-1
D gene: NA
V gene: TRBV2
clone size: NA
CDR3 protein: CASTPGRGGTEAFF
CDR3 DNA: TGTGCCAGCACCCCCGGGAGGGGAGGGACTGAAGCTTTCTTT

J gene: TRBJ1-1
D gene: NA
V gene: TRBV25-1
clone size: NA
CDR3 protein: CASSDPGTFRAFF
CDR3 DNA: TGTGCCAGCAGTGACCCAGGAACTTTCCGAGCTTTCTTT

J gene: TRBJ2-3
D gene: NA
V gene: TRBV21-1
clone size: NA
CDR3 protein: CASILAGTSTDTQYF
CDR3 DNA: TGTGCCAGCATCCTAGCGGGTACTAGCACAGATACGCAGTATTTT

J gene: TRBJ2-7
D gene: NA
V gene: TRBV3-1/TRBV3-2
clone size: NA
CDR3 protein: CASSQELDYSYEQYF
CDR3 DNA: TGTGCCAGCAGCCAAGAACTGGACTACTCCTACGAGCAGTACTTC

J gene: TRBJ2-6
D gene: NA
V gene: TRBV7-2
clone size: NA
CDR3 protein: CALRVAGANVLTF
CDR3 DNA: TGTGCCCTAAGAGTTGCTGGGGCCAACGTCCTGACTTTC

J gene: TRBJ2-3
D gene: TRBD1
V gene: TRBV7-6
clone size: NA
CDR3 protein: CASSLRGQGAEDTQYF
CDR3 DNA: TGTGCCAGCAGCTTAAGAGGACAGGGGGCGGAAGATACGCAGTATTTT